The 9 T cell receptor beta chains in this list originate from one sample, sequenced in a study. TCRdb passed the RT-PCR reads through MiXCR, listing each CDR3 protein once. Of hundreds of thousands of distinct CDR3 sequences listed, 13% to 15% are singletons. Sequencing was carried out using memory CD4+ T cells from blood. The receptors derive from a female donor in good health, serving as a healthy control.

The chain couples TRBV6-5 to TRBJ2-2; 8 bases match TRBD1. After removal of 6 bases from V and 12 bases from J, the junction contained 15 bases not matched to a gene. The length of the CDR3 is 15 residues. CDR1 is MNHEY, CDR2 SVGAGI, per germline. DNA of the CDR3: TGTGCCAGCAGACGGGAGACAGGGGACACCGGAAAGCTGTTTTTT. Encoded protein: CASRRETGDTGKLFF.

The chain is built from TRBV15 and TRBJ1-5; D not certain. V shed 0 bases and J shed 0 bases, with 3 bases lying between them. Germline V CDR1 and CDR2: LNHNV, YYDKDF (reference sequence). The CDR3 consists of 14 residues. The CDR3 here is CATSRDPSNQPQHF. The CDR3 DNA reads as TGTGCCACCAGCAGAGATCCTAGCAATCAGCCCCAGCATTTT.

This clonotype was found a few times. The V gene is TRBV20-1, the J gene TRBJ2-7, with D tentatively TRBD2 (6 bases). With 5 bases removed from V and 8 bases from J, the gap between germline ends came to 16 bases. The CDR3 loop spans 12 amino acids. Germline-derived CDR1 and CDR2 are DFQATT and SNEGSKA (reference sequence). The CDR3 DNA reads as TGCAGTGCTGAGTTGGGGGGAGCGAAGCAGTACTTC. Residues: CSAELGGAKQYF.

The CDR3 loop is CASSSNRGGGETQYF. Here the CDR3 DNA reads TGTGCCAGCAGCTCCAATCGAGGGGGCGGAGAGACCCAGTACTTC. The chain couples TRBV7-2 to TRBJ2-5; 7 bases map to TRBD1. The CDR3 has 15 amino acids. Germline lookup yields CDR1 SGHTA and CDR2 FQGNSA. After removal of 4 bases from V and 4 bases from J, the junction contained 9 bases not matched to a gene.

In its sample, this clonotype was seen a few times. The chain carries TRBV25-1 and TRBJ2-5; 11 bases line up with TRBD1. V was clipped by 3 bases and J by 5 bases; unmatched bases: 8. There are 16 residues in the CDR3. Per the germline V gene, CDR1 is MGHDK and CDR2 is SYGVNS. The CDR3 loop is CASSDLRTGGYETQYF. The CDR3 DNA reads TGTGCCAGCAGTGACCTGCGGACAGGGGGCTATGAGACCCAGTACTTC.

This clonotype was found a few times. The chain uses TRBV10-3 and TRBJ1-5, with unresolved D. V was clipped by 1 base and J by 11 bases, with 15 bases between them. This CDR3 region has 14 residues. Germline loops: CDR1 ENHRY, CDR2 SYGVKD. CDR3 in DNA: TGTGCCATCAGTGAGTACCCGGGGTCGTCAGCCCAGCATTTT. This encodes CAISEYPGSSAQHF.

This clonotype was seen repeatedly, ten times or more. CDR3 sequence: CASSLSDRGRLQYF. CDR3 coding DNA: TGTGCCAGCAGTTTATCTGACAGGGGAAGATTGCAGTACTTC. V usage is TRBV27 and J usage is TRBJ2-7, with TRBD1 identical over 8 bases. CDR1 and CDR2 from the germline V gene are MNHEY and SMNVEV (reference sequence). There are 14 residues in the CDR3. Unmatched junction bases numbered 7, after V lost 0 bases and J lost 9 bases.

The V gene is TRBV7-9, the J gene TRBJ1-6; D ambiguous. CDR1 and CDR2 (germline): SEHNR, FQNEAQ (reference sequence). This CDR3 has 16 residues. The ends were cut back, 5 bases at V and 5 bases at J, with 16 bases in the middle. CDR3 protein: CASSGRGPGNNSPLHF. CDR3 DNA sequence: TGTGCCAGCAGCGGCAGAGGACCTGGGAATAATTCACCCCTCCACTTT.

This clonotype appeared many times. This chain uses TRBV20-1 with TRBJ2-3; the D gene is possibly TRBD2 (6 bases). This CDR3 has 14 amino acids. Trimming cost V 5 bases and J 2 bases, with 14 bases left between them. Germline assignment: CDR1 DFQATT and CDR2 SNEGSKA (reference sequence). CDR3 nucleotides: TGCAGTGCTGTACGACTAGACTTCACAGATACGCAGTATTTT. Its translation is CSAVRLDFTDTQYF.